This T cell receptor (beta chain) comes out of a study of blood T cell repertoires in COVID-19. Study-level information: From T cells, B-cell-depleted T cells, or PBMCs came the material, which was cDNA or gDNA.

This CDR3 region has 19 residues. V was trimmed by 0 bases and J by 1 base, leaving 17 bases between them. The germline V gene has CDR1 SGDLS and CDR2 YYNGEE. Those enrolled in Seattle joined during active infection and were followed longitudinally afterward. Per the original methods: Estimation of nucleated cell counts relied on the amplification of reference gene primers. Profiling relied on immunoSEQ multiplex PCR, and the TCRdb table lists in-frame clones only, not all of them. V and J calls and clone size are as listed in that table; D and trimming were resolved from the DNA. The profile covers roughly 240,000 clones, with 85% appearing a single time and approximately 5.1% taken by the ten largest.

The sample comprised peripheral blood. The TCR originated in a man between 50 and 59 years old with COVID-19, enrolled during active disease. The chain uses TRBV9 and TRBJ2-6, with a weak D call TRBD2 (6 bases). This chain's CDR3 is CASSVEDRRDPSGANVLTF. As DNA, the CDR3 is TGTGCCAGCAGCGTAGAAGATCGGCGGGATCCTTCTGGGGCCAACGTCCTGACTTTC.